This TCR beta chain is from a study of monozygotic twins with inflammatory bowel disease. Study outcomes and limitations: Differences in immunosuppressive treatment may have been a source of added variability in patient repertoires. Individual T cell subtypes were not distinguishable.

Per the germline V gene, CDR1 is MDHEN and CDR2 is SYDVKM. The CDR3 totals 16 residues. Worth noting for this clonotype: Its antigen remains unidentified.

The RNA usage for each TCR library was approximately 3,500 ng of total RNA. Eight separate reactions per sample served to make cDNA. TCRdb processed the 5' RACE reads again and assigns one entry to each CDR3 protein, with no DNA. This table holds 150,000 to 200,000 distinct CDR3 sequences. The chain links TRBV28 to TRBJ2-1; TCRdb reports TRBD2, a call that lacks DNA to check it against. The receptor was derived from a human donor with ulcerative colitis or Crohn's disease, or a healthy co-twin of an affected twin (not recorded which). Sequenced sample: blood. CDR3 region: CASRPSWGTSDNEQFF.